This is a list of T cell receptor beta chains from one sample in a study of cytomegalovirus exposure and HLA in healthy donors. Profiled with immunoSEQ multiplex PCR; TCRdb holds only in-frame clones, not every one. The sample shows 100,000 to 150,000 clones, about 11% of them seen only once. The sample consisted of PBMCs. Source of these receptors: a woman aged 18-29 years in good health and CMV-seropositive. CDR3s include the opening cysteine and the closing phenylalanine or tryptophan. The order of the fields is clone size, D gene, J gene, V gene, CDR3 protein, CDR3 DNA. The D gene is left open where the match is weak. Expanded clones get a size class; other rows say once, few or many, or leave the size out.

>few|-|TRBJ1-5|TRBV30
CAWSVRVWRLGRSNQPQHF
TGTGCCTGGAGTGTACGGGTATGGCGACTCGGTCGGAGCAATCAGCCCCAGCATTTT
>few|TRBD2|TRBJ2-3|TRBV5-4
CASSLVQREADTQYF
TGTGCCAGCAGCTTGGTTCAGCGGGAGGCAGATACGCAGTATTTT
>-|-|TRBJ2-1|TRBV28
CASSLFGGYNEQFF
TGTGCCAGCAGTTTATTCGGGGGTTACAATGAGCAGTTCTTC
>few|TRBD1|TRBJ2-7|TRBV10-3
CAISGTGAIVEQYF
TGTGCCATCAGCGGGACAGGAGCGATAGTAGAGCAGTACTTC
>many|-|TRBJ1-5|TRBV2
CASSELGDQPQHF
TGTGCCAGCAGTGAACTAGGGGATCAGCCCCAGCATTTT
>-|-|TRBJ2-6|TRBV7-3
CASSPQGGGSSGANVLTF
TGTGCCAGCAGCCCTCAGGGGGGCGGAAGCTCTGGGGCCAACGTCCTGACTTTC
>few|-|TRBJ2-2|TRBV19
CASALPGAGELFF
TGTGCCAGTGCCCTTCCGGGGGCCGGGGAGCTGTTTTTT
>-|-|TRBJ1-2|TRBV30
CAWSLVRSLGYGYTF
TGTGCCTGGAGTTTAGTTCGTTCTCTCGGGTATGGCTACACCTTC
>-|TRBD1|TRBJ2-5|TRBV6-5
CASSYATGEQETQYF
TGTGCCAGCAGTTACGCAACAGGGGAACAAGAGACCCAGTACTTC
>-|TRBD2|TRBJ2-3|TRBV6-1
CASSESAGADTQYF
TGTGCCAGCAGTGAATCAGCGGGAGCAGATACGCAGTATTTT
>few|TRBD1|TRBJ2-7|TRBV27
CASSPTGVHEQYF
TGTGCCAGCAGTCCGACAGGGGTCCACGAGCAGTACTTC
>-|-|TRBJ2-1|TRBV18
CASSPIQESYNEQFF
TGTGCCAGCTCACCGATACAGGAATCCTACAATGAGCAGTTCTTC
>-|TRBD1|TRBJ2-2|TRBV5-1
CASSPGTANTGELFF
TGCGCCAGCAGCCCCGGGACAGCGAACACCGGGGAGCTGTTTTTT
>-|TRBD1|TRBJ2-7|TRBV7-2
CASSPWTGISYEQYF
TGTGCCAGCAGCCCTTGGACAGGGATCTCCTACGAGCAGTACTTC
>-|-|TRBJ2-7|TRBV30
CAGGESILYEQYF
TGTGCCGGTGGGGAGTCAATCCTCTACGAGCAGTACTTC
>-|TRBD2|TRBJ2-3|TRBV10-3
CAISVGGSFTDTQYF
TGTGCCATCAGTGTGGGCGGGAGCTTCACAGATACGCAGTATTTT
>few|TRBD2|TRBJ2-1|TRBV7-8
CASSLGTSGYNEQFF
TGTGCCAGCAGCCTGGGGACTAGCGGATACAATGAGCAGTTCTTC
>few|TRBD2|TRBJ2-1|TRBV7-2
CASSPRGLAGGLNEQFF
TGTGCCAGCAGCCCAAGGGGACTAGCGGGAGGCCTTAATGAGCAGTTCTTC
>-|-|TRBJ1-1|TRBV10-3
CAIRGNDRPEAFF
TGTGCCATCAGGGGTAATGACAGACCAGAAGCTTTCTTT
>few|-|TRBJ2-1|TRBV11-2
CASSPRVNEQFF
TGTGCCAGCAGCCCGAGGGTCAATGAGCAGTTCTTC
>few|-|TRBJ2-7|TRBV6-5
CAVGPGSSYEQYF
TGTGCCGTGGGGCCGGGTAGCTCCTACGAGCAGTACTTC
>few|TRBD1|TRBJ2-7|TRBV11-3
CASRQSGDRGLEQYF
TGTGCCAGCAGGCAAAGTGGGGACAGGGGACTAGAGCAGTACTTC
>-|TRBD2|TRBJ2-1|TRBV5-1
CASSLSGGRGNEQFF
TGCGCCAGCAGCTTGTCCGGCGGGAGGGGCAATGAGCAGTTCTTC
>few|-|TRBJ1-5|TRBV28
CASSHSILDNSNQPQHF
TGTGCCAGCAGCCACAGCATACTGGATAATAGCAATCAGCCCCAGCATTTT
>-|TRBD1|TRBJ1-3|TRBV7-3
CASGLTGAEGNTIYF
TGTGCCAGCGGACTAACAGGGGCAGAGGGAAACACCATATATTTT
>many|TRBD1|TRBJ1-4|TRBV6-1
CASSEGQGVEKLFF
TGTGCCAGCAGTGAAGGACAGGGGGTTGAAAAACTGTTTTTT
>-|-|TRBJ2-3|TRBV30
CAWSETADTQYF
TGTGCCTGGAGTGAGACAGCAGATACGCAGTATTTT
>few|TRBD2|TRBJ2-1|TRBV9
CASSPGWGAGANEQFF
TGTGCCAGCAGCCCCGGTTGGGGAGCGGGAGCCAATGAGCAGTTCTTC
>few|-|TRBJ2-2|TRBV9
CASTHVGDTGELFF
TGTGCCAGTACCCACGTAGGGGACACCGGGGAGCTGTTTTTT
>-|-|TRBJ1-1|TRBV6-5
CASSYSRLNTEAFF
TGTGCCAGCAGTTACTCGAGGTTGAACACTGAAGCTTTCTTT
>-|-|TRBJ2-1|TRBV18
CASSPPTSADEQFF
TGTGCCAGCTCACCACCAACATCCGCCGATGAGCAGTTCTTC
>few|-|TRBJ2-3|TRBV30
CAWGGWGDTQYF
TGTGCCTGGGGAGGTTGGGGAGATACGCAGTATTTT
>-|TRBD1|TRBJ1-1|TRBV28
CASSSDLDRGRGTEAFF
TGTGCCAGCAGTTCTGACCTGGACAGGGGGCGAGGGACTGAAGCTTTCTTT
>-|-|TRBJ2-5|TRBV2
CASSGQRKETQYF
TGTGCCAGCAGCGGACAGAGAAAAGAGACCCAGTACTTC